A selection of T cell receptor beta chains follows, all from one sample in a study of cytomegalovirus exposure and HLA in healthy donors. Assay used: immunoSEQ multiplex PCR; TCRdb lists only in-frame clones, some missing. The sample gives approximately 270,000 clones, about four fifths of which show up once; about 0.3% is in the top ten. The sample taken for sequencing was PBMCs. The source of these receptors is a girl aged 2-10 years in good health and CMV-seronegative. CDR3s include the opening cysteine and the closing phenylalanine or tryptophan.

cdr3_length | j_call | v_call | cdr3_aa
13 | TRBJ2-7 | TRBV10-2 | CASHERERYEQYF
14 | TRBJ2-1 | TRBV30 | CAWATSGQYNEQFF
14 | TRBJ2-6 | TRBV21-1 | CASSRASGANVLTF
15 | TRBJ1-5 | TRBV7-9 | CASSLGHYSNQPQHF
12 | TRBJ1-4 | TRBV5-1 | CASSDRDRKLFF
15 | TRBJ1-1 | TRBV19 | CASSRAGEGNTEAFF
14 | TRBJ2-1 | TRBV19 | CASSPLPSYNEQFF
14 | TRBJ1-1 | TRBV7-9 | CASSLGGLNTEAFF
16 | TRBJ2-3 | TRBV27 | CASRLASGGAGDTQYF
19 | TRBJ2-1 | TRBV4-1 | CASSRRWTSGWSSYNEQFF
16 | TRBJ2-6 | TRBV7-9 | CASREGRDSGANVLTF
16 | TRBJ2-5 | TRBV28 | CASSSHLLETRETQYF
14 | TRBJ2-3 | TRBV2 | CASSGTSGTDTQYF
16 | TRBJ2-3 | TRBV9 | CASSERYGTSTDTQYF
16 | TRBJ1-1 | TRBV15 | CATSSIDTGGRTEAFF
13 | TRBJ2-1 | TRBV4-2 | CASSQDELNEQFF
15 | TRBJ2-2 | TRBV9 | CASSETGKNTGELFF
14 | TRBJ2-2 | TRBV30 | CAWSTAGFSGELFF
13 | TRBJ1-1 | TRBV27 | CASSLTGRTEAFF
15 | TRBJ2-3 | TRBV19 | CASTAGTSGKDTQYF
15 | TRBJ2-7 | TRBV7-2 | CASRSQNSGTYEQYF
13 | TRBJ2-1 | TRBV2 | CASRKELAGEQFF
16 | TRBJ2-2 | TRBV4-2 | CASSQELAGEAGELFF
15 | TRBJ2-3 | TRBV19 | CASSLGAGITDTQYF
17 | TRBJ1-6 | TRBV28 | CASSLGGTGSYNSPLHF
16 | TRBJ1-4 | TRBV13 | CASSLGAGAMKEKLFF
13 | TRBJ2-1 | TRBV29-1 | CSVSGTINNEQFF
13 | TRBJ1-1 | TRBV7-3 | CASSPRIGTEAFF
14 | TRBJ1-2 | TRBV28 | CASSLPSDRDGYTF
19 | TRBJ2-1 | TRBV7-8 | CASSFSGQGRVMPNNEQFF
13 | TRBJ1-4 | TRBV4-1 | CASSQVVREKLFF
19 | TRBJ1-5 | TRBV7-9 | CASSFSPGLGQVLNQPQHF
13 | TRBJ1-2 | TRBV27 | CASSFRRTAGYTF
16 | TRBJ2-1 | TRBV4-1 | CASSQVQGRNDNEQFF
15 | TRBJ2-3 | TRBV13 | CASSPEGLAGDTQYF
13 | TRBJ2-2 | TRBV7-9 | CASSQGLAGELFF
16 | TRBJ1-1 | TRBV7-9 | CASSFEDSPRNTEAFF
15 | TRBJ1-2 | TRBV7-6 | CASSPRDRGGYGYTF
15 | TRBJ2-2 | TRBV27 | CASSRTGWGTGELFF
14 | TRBJ2-1 | TRBV2 | CAREDRGGRNEQFF
15 | TRBJ2-7 | TRBV10-1 | CASSDVTSGGYEQYF
14 | TRBJ1-3 | TRBV6-5 | CASSFVSSGNTIYF
14 | TRBJ2-5 | TRBV5-4 | CASSLDRMRETQYF